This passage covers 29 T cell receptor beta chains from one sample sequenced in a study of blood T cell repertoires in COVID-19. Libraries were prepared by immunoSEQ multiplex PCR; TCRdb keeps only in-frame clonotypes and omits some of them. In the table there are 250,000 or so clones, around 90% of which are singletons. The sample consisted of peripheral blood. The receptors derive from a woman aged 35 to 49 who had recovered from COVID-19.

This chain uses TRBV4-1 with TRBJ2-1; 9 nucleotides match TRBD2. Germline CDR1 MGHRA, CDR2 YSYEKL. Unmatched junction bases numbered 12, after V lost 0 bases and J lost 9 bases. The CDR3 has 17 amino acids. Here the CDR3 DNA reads TGCGCCAGCAGCCAAGAGGCTAGCGGGATTCTTTCTGGTGAGCAGTTCTTC. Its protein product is CASSQEASGILSGEQFF.

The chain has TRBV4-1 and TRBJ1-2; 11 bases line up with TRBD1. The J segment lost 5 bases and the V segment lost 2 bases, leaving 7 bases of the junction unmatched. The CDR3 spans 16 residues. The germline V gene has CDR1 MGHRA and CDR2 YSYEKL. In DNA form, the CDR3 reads TGCGCCAGCAGCCAAAAAACCGGGACAGGGGGTTATGGCTACACCTTC. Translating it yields CASSQKTGTGGYGYTF.

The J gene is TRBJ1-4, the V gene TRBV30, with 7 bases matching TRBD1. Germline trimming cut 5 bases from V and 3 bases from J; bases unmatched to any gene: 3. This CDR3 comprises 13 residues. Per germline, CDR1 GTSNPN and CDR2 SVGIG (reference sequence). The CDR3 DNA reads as TGTGCCTGGGGGACAGCAGCTAATGAAAAACTGTTTTTT. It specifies CAWGTAANEKLFF.

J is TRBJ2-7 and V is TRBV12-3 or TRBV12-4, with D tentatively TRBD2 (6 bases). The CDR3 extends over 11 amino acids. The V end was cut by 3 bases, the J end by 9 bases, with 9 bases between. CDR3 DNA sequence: TGTGCCAGCAGTTTGCGGGGCCCGCAGTACTTC. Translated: CASSLRGPQYF.

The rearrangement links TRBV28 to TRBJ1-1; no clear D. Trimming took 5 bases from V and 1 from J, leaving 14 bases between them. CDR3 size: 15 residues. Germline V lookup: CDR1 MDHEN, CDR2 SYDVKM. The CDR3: CASSLGVQQNTEAFF. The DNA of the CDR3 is TGTGCCAGCAGTCTCGGGGTACAACAGAACACTGAAGCTTTCTTT. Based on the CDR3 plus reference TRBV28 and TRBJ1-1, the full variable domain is DVKVTQSSRYLVKRTGEKVFLECVQDMDHENMFWYRQDPGLGLRLIYFSYDVKMKEKGDIPEGYSVSREKKERFSLILESASTNQTSMYLCASSLGVQQNTEAFFGQGTRLTVV.

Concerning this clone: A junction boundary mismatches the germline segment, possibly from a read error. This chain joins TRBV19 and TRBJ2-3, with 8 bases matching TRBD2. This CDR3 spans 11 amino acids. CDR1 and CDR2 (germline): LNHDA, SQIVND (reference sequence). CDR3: CASNTAGVKDF. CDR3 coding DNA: TGTGCCAGTAACACAGCGGGAGTTAAGGATTTT.

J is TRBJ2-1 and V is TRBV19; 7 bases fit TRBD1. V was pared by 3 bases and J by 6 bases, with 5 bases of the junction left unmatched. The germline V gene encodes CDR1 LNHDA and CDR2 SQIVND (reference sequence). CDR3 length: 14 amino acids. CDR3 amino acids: CASSMGTETNEQFF. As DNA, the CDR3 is TGTGCCAGTAGTATGGGGACAGAAACCAATGAGCAGTTCTTC.

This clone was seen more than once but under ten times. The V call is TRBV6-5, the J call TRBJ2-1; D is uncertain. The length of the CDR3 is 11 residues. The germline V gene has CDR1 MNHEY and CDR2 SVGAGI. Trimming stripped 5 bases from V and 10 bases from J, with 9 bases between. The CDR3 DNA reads TGTGCCAGCAGTATAAATCGGGAGCAGTTCTTC. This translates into CASSINREQFF.

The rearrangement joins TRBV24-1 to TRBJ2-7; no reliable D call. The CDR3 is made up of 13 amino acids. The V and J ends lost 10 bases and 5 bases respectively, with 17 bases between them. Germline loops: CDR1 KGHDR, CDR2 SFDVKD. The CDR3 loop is CATSAAWADEQYF. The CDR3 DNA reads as TGTGCCACATCCGCCGCGTGGGCAGACGAGCAGTACTTC.

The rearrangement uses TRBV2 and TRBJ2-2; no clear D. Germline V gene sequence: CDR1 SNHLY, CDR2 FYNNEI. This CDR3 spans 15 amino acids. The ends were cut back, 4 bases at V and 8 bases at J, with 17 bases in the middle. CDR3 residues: CASSVGSIMLGELFF. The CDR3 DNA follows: TGTGCCAGCAGTGTTGGTAGCATAATGTTGGGGGAGCTGTTTTTT. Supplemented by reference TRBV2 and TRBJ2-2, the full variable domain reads EPEVTQTPSHQVTQMGQEVILRCVPISNHLYFYWYRQILGQKVEFLVSFYNNEISEKSEIFDDQFSVERPDGSNFTLKIRSTKLEDSAMYFCASSVGSIMLGELFFGEGSRLTVL.

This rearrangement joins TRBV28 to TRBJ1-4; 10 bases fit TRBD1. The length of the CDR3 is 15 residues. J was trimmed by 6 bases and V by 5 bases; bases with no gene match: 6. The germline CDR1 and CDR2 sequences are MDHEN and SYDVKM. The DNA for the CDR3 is TGTGCCAGCAGTCCGACGACAGGGGGCTATGAAAAACTGTTTTTT. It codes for CASSPTTGGYEKLFF. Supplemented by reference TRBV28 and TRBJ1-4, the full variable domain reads DVKVTQSSRYLVKRTGEKVFLECVQDMDHENMFWYRQDPGLGLRLIYFSYDVKMKEKGDIPEGYSVSREKKERFSLILESASTNQTSMYLCASSPTTGGYEKLFFGSGTQLSVL.

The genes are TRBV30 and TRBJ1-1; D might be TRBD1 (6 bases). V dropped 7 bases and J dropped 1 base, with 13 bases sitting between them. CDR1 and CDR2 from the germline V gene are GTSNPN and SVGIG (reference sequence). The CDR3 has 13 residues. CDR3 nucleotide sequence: TGTGCCTCGGTCCTGACAGGGAACACTGAAGCTTTCTTT. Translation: CASVLTGNTEAFF.

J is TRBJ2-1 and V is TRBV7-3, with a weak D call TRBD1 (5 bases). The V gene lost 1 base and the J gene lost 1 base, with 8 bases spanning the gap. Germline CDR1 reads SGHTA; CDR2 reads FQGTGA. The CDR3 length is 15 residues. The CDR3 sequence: CASSLSSGSYNEQFF. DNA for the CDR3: TGTGCCAGCAGCTTAAGTTCAGGGTCCTACAATGAGCAGTTCTTC.

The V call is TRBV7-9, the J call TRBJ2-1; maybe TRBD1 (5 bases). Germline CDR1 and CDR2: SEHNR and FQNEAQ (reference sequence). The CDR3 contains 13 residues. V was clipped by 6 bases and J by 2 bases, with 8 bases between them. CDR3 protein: CASRTEAYNEQFF. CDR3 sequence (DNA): TGTGCCAGCAGGACAGAAGCCTACAATGAGCAGTTCTTC.

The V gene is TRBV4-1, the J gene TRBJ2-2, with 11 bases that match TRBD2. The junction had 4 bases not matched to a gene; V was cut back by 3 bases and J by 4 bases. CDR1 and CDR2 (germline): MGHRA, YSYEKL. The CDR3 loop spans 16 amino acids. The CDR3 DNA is TGCGCCAGCAGCCAGGGTGGGACTAGCGGCACCGGGGAGCTGTTTTTT. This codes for CASSQGGTSGTGELFF.

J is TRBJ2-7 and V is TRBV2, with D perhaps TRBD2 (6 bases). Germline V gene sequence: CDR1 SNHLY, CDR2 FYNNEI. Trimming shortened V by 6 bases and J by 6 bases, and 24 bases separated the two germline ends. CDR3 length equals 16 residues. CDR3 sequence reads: CASRERDSGFTGEQYF. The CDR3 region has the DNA TGTGCCAGCAGGGAGAGGGACTCAGGGTTTACCGGCGAGCAGTACTTC.

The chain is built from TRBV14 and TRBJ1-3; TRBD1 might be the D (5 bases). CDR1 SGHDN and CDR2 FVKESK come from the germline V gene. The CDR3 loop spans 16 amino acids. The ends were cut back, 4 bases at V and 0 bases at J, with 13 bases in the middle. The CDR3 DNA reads TGTGCCAGCAGCCGAATGCCGGGGGACTCTGGAAACACCATATATTTT. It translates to CASSRMPGDSGNTIYF.

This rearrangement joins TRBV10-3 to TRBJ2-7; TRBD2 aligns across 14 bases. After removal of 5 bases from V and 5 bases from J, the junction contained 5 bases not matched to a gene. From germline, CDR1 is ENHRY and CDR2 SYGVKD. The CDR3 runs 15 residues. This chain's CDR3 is CAISWTSGRSDEQYF. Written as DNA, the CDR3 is TGTGCCATCAGTTGGACTAGCGGGAGGAGCGACGAGCAGTACTTC.

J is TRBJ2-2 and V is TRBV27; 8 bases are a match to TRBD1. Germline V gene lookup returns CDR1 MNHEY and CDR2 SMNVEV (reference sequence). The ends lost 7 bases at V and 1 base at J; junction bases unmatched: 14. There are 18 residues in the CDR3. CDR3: CASTSQIITGGNTGELFF. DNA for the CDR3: TGTGCCAGCACCAGTCAGATTATTACAGGGGGGAACACCGGGGAGCTGTTTTTT.

The CDR3 reads CASSSLYGGTDNEQFF. The CDR3 bases are TGTGCCAGCAGTTCTTTATATGGAGGGACCGACAATGAGCAGTTCTTC. The chain is built from TRBV28 and TRBJ2-1; a weak D match, TRBD2 (6 bases). The germline V gene has CDR1 MDHEN and CDR2 SYDVKM. The V and J ends lost 4 bases and 5 bases respectively, with 18 bases between them. The CDR3 covers 16 residues. The full variable domain, rest sourced from reference TRBV28 and TRBJ2-1, is DVKVTQSSRYLVKRTGEKVFLECVQDMDHENMFWYRQDPGLGLRLIYFSYDVKMKEKGDIPEGYSVSREKKERFSLILESASTNQTSMYLCASSSLYGGTDNEQFFGPGTRLTVL.

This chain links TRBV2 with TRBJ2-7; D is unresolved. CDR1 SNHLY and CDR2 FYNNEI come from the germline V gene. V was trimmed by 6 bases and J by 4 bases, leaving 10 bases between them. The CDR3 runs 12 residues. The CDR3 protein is CASRESRYEQYF. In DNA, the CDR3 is TGTGCCAGCAGGGAAAGCAGGTACGAGCAGTACTTC.

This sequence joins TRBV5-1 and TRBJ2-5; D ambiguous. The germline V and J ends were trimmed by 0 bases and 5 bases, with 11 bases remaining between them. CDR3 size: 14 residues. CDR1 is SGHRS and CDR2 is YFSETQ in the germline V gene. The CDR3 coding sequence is TGCGCCAGCAGCTTGGCGCCGGCCGGGGAGACCCAGTACTTC. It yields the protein CASSLAPAGETQYF.

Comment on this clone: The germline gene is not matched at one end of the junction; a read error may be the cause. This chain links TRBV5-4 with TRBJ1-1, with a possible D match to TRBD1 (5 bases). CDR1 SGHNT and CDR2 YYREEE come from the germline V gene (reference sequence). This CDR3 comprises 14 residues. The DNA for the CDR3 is TGTGCCAGCAACCCATCGGGGGTGAAGACTGAAGCTTTCTTT. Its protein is CASNPSGVKTEAFF.

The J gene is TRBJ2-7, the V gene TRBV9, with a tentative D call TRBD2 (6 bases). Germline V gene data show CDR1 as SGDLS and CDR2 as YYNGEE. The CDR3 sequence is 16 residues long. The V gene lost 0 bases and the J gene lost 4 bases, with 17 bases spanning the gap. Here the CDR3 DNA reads TGTGCCAGCAGCGTAGGCGGGGAAGCGGCCACTTACGAGCAGTACTTC. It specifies CASSVGGEAATYEQYF.

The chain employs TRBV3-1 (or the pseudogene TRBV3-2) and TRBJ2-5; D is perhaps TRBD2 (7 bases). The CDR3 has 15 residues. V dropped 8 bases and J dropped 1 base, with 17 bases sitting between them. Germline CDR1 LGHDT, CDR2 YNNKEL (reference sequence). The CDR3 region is CASSRGARFQETQYF. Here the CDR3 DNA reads TGTGCCAGCTCACGGGGGGCTCGTTTCCAAGAGACCCAGTACTTC.

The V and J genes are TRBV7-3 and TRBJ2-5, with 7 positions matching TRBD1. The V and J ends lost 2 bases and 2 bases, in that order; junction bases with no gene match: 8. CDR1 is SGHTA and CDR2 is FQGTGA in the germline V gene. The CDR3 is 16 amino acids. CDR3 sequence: CASSLAGQGVQETQYF. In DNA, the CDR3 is TGTGCCAGCAGCTTAGCTGGCCAGGGGGTTCAAGAGACCCAGTACTTC. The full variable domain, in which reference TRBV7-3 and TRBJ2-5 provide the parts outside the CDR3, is GAGVSQTPSNKVTEKGKYVELRCDPISGHTALYWYRQSLGQGPEFLIYFQGTGAADDSGLPNDRFFAVRPEGSVSTLKIQRTERGDSAVYLCASSLAGQGVQETQYFGPGTRLLVL.

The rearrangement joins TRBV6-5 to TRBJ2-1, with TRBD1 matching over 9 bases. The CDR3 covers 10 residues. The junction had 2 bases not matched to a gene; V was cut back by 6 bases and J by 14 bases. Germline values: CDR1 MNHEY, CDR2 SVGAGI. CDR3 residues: CASRRTGEFF. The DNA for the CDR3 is TGTGCCAGCAGGCGGACAGGGGAGTTCTTC.

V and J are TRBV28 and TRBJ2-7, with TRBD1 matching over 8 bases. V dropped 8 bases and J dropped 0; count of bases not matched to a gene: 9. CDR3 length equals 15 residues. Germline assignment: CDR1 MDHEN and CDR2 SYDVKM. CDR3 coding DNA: TGTGCCAGCCACGGGACAGGATCTTTCTCCTACGAGCAGTACTTC. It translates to CASHGTGSFSYEQYF.

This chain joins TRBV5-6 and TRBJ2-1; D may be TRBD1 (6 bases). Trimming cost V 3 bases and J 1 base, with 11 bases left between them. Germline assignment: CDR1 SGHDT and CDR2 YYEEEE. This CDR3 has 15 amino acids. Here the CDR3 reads CASSSAGASYNEQFF. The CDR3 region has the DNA TGTGCCAGCAGCTCCGCAGGGGCGTCCTACAATGAGCAGTTCTTC.